A single sample is the source of the 10 T cell receptor beta chains below, sequenced in a study of blood T cells in healthy people across ages. Together with a sample-barcoded 5' primer, a J-beta primer mix was included in a second PCR lasting about 6 to 11 cycles. MiXCR, run by TCRdb on the 5' RACE reads, gives a single entry per CDR3 protein. The table has hundreds of thousands of distinct CDR3 sequences, 21% seen once. Sequencing used blood. These receptors were obtained from a man in his 70s in good health.

The chain uses TRBV12-3 or TRBV12-4 and TRBJ2-1, with 9 bases aligning to TRBD2. The CDR3 runs to 16 residues. Unmatched junction bases numbered 9, after V lost 2 bases and J lost 7 bases. The CDR3 sequence: CASSLSFSGRKNEQFF. The CDR3 coding sequence is TGTGCCAGCAGTTTATCTTTCAGCGGGAGGAAAAATGAGCAGTTCTTC.

The chain is built from TRBV7-2 and TRBJ1-5, with D perhaps TRBD1 (5 bases). Germline-derived CDR1 and CDR2 are SGHTA and FQGNSA. Trimming shortened V by 5 bases and J by 1 base, and 12 bases separated the two germline ends. The CDR3 consists of 15 residues. CDR3 sequence reads: CASSRDATSNQPQHF. The DNA of the CDR3 is TGTGCCAGCAGCCGGGACGCAACGAGCAATCAGCCCCAGCATTTT.

This clonotype has just a few counts. This chain uses TRBV20-1 with TRBJ2-5; no firm D call. Germline loops: CDR1 DFQATT, CDR2 SNEGSKA (reference sequence). The CDR3 runs 15 residues. V was trimmed by 1 base and J by 0 bases, leaving 12 bases between them. The CDR3 region has the DNA TGCAGTGCTAGAGGGAAAAGAAGCGACCAAGAGACCCAGTACTTC. It encodes CSARGKRSDQETQYF.

Details on this clonotype: A clone one base away is much larger, so this may be a read error. The conserved closing phenylalanine or tryptophan is absent in this CDR3, likely reflecting a read error. The chain links TRBV20-1 to TRBJ1-6; D possibly corresponds to TRBD1 (6 bases). V lost 0 bases and J 7 bases, leaving 16 bases between the germline ends. Germline V gene data show CDR1 as DFQATT and CDR2 as SNEGSKA (reference sequence). The CDR3 covers 16 residues. The CDR3 DNA reads TGCAGTGCTAGAGATCCGGGAACAGGGCTCAATTCACCCCTCCACTCT. As protein: CSARDPGTGLNSPLHS.

CDR3 residues: CASSLDTSGRSYNEQFF. In DNA, the CDR3 is TGCGCCAGCAGCTTAGATACTAGCGGGAGGTCTTACAATGAGCAGTTCTTC. The chain employs TRBV5-1 and TRBJ2-1; TRBD2 matches at 12 bases. Germline V gene data show CDR1 as SGHRS and CDR2 as YFSETQ. V shed 2 bases and J 4 bases; nucleotides not matched to a gene: 7. The CDR3 covers 17 residues.

This clonotype was seen a handful of times. The J gene is TRBJ1-1, the V gene TRBV20-1; 9 bases are a match to TRBD1. The CDR3 is made up of 20 amino acids. The V gene's germline CDR1 is DFQATT and CDR2 SNEGSKA (reference sequence). V lost 1 base and J lost 1; bases outside the gene matches: 19. CDR3 region: CSARVWDRAPPKIENTEAFF. In DNA, the CDR3 is TGCAGTGCTAGAGTTTGGGACAGGGCCCCTCCAAAAATTGAGAACACTGAAGCTTTCTTT.

V is TRBV20-1 and J is TRBJ2-3; TRBD2 aligns across 8 bases. Looked up from germline, CDR1 is DFQATT and CDR2 is SNEGSKA (reference sequence). CDR3 length: 18 amino acids. Trimming took 1 base from V and 0 from J; bases not matched to a gene: 12. The CDR3 region is CSARGILAENPSTDTQYF. CDR3 nucleotides: TGCAGTGCTAGAGGAATACTAGCGGAGAATCCTAGCACAGATACGCAGTATTTT.

This clonotype has a handful of counts. Relative to the germline gene, one junction end is altered; a read error may explain this. The CDR3 DNA reads as TGTGCCGTCAGGCCGGGAGATGGGGCCAACGTCCTGACTTTC. This codes for CAVRPGDGANVLTF. The chain combines TRBV10-3 with TRBJ2-6; a weak D match, TRBD2 (6 bases). The germline V gene has CDR1 ENHRY and CDR2 SYGVKD. The CDR3 is 14 residues long.

This clonotype appeared once. V gene TRBV7-9 combines with J gene TRBJ2-3; D is perhaps TRBD2 (6 bases). V was pared by 4 bases and J by 4 bases, with 21 bases between. From germline, CDR1 is SEHNR and CDR2 FQNEAQ (reference sequence). This CDR3 spans 17 amino acids. As DNA, the CDR3 is TGTGCCAGCAGCTCAACGCTCTTAGCGGCTGGGTCAGATACGCAGTATTTT. Translating it yields CASSSTLLAAGSDTQYF.

This clonotype has more than one count but fewer than ten. The J gene is TRBJ2-5, the V gene TRBV5-1; D ambiguous. The germline V gene encodes CDR1 SGHRS and CDR2 YFSETQ. V was trimmed by 0 bases and J by 2 bases, leaving 8 bases between them. The CDR3 spans 14 residues. In DNA, the CDR3 is TGCGCCAGCAGCTTGGCCTCTAGACAAGAGACCCAGTACTTC. Translating it yields CASSLASRQETQYF.